This TCR beta chain was recorded in a study of shared clonotypes between healthy human individuals. General observations from the study: On the whole, naive subsets had larger estimated richness than memory subsets had.

Concerning this clone: As yet, its antigen is unknown.

The V gene's germline CDR1 is MNHEY and CDR2 SVGAGI. CDR3 length: 13 residues. Trimming left V 5 bases short and J 3 bases short, with 10 bases between. Here immunoSEQ multiplex PCR was the method, and the copy in TCRdb shows in-frame clones only, minus some. The repertoire holds about 960,000 clones, with less than 85% as singletons. V is TRBV6-5 and J is TRBJ1-2; D gene unclear. Input material: memory CD4+ T cells sorted from blood. Subset meaning: CD45RA-negative fraction. The clonotype originates from a young man in good health. CDR3 DNA: TGTGCCAGCAGTCCGGCCTGGCACTATGGCTACACCTTC. This sequence encodes CASSPAWHYGYTF.